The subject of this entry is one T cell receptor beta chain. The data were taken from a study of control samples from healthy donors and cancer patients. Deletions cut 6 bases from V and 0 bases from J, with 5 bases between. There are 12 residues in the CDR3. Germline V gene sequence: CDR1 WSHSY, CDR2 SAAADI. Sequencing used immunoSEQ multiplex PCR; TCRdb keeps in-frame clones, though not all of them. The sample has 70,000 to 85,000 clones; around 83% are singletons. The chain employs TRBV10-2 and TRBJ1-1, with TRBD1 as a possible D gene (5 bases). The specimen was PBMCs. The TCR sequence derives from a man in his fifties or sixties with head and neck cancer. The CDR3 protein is CASRGLNTEAFF. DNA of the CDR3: TGCGCCAGCAGGGGACTGAACACTGAAGCTTTCTTT.